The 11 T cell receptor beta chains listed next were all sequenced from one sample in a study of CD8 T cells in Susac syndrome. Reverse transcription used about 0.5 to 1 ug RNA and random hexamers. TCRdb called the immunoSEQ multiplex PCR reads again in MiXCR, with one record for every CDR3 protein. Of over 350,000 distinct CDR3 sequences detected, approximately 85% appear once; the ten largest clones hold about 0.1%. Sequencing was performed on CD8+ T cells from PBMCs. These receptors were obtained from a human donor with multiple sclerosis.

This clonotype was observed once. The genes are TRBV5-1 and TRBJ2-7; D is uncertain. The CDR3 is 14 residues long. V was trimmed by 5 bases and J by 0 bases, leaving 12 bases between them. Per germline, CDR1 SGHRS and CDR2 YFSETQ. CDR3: CASSPRSSSYEQYF. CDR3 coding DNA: TGCGCCAGCAGTCCCCGGAGCAGCTCCTACGAGCAGTACTTC.

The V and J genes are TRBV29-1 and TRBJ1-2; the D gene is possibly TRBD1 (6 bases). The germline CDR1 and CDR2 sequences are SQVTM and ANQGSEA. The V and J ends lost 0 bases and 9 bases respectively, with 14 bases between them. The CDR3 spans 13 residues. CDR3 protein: CSVEDREQGSYTF. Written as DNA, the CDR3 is TGCAGCGTTGAAGATAGGGAACAGGGAAGCTACACCTTC.

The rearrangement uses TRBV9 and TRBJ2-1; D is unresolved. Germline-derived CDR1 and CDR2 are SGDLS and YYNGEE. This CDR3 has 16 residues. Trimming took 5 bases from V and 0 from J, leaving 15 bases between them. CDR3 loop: CASSPRESSSYNEQFF. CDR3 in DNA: TGTGCCAGCAGTCCTCGAGAGTCGAGCTCCTACAATGAGCAGTTCTTC.

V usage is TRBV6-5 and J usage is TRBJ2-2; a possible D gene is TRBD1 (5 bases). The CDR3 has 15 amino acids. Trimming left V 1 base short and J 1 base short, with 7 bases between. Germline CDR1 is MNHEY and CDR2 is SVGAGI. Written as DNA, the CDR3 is TGTGCCAGCAGTTACTGGCAGGGGAACACCGGGGAGCTGTTTTTT. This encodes CASSYWQGNTGELFF.

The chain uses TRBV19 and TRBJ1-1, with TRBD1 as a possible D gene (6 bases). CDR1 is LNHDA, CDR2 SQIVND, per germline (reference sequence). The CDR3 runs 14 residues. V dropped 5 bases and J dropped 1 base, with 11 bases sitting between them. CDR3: CASSWDTRNTEAFF. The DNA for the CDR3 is TGTGCCAGTAGTTGGGACACTCGGAACACTGAAGCTTTCTTT.

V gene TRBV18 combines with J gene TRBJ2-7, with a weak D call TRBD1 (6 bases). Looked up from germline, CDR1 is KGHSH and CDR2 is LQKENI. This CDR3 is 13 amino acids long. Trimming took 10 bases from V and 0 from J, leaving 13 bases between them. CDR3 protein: CATQGQSSYEQYF. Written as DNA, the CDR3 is TGTGCCACCCAGGGGCAGAGCTCCTACGAGCAGTACTTC.

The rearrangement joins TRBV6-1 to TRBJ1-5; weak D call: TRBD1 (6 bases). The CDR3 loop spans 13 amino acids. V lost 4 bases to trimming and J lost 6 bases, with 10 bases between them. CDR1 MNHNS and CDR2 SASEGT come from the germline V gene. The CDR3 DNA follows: TGTGCCAGCAGTGTTACAGGGCCTCAGCCCCAGCATTTT. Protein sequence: CASSVTGPQPQHF.

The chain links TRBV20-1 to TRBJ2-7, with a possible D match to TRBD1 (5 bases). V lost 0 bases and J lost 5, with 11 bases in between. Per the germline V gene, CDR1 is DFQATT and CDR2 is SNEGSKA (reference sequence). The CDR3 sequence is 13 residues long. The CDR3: CSARDPGYNEQYF. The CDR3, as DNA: TGCAGTGCTAGAGATCCAGGGTATAACGAGCAGTACTTC.

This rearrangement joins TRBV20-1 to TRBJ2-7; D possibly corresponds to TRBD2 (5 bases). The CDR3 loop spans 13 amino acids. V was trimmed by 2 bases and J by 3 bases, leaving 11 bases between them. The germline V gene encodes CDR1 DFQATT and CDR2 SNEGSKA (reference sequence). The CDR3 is CSARPTDFYEQYF. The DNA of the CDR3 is TGCAGTGCTAGACCGACGGACTTCTACGAGCAGTACTTC.

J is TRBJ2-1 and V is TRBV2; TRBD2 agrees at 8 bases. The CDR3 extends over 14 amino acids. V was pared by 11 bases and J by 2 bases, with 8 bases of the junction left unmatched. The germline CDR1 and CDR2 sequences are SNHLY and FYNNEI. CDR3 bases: TGTGCCGTCTGCGGGGGGCCTCCCTACAATGAGCAGTTCTTC. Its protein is CAVCGGPPYNEQFF.

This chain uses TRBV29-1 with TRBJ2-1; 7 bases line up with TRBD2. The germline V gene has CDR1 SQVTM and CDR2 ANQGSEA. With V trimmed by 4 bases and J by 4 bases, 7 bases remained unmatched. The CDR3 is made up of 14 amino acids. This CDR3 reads CSVAVGLLYNEQFF. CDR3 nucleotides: TGCAGCGTTGCTGTGGGACTACTATACAATGAGCAGTTCTTC.